The entry below describes one T cell receptor beta chain. Its antigen remains unknown. These data come from a study of breast tumors, draining lymph nodes, adjacent tissues. Findings of the study overall: The lymph node origin of tumor T cells was framed as consistent with a hypothesis, not demonstrated. Tumors had less TCR diversity than lymph nodes, more than nontumor tissue. Data fit most tumor T cells coming from lymph node, expanding in tumor. Compared with basal-like, luminal-like tumors shared significantly more repertoire with nontumor tissue.

Axillary draining lymph nodes of breast cancer patients supplied the node samples. TCRdb fed the multiplex PCR reads into MiXCR, producing one record per CDR3 protein. This sample has about 200,000 distinct CDR3 sequences, with under 40% found just once. CDR1 is SGHVS and CDR2 is FNYEAQ in the germline V gene. The CDR3 is 13 amino acids. V was clipped by 4 bases and J by 7 bases, with 11 bases between them. The chain recombines TRBV7-6 with TRBJ1-5; D may be TRBD1 (5 bases). Sequencing input: axillary lymph node tissue. The sequence was obtained from a female donor with breast cancer. Some clones in this sample may be carry-over from other donors' samples. CDR3 nucleotides: TGTGCCAGCAGCTCAGATCAGGGCCAGCCCCAGCATTTT. Translating gives CASSSDQGQPQHF.